A selection of T cell receptor beta chains follows, all from one sample in a study of blood T cells in healthy people across ages. Via MiXCR, TCRdb re-called the 5' RACE reads, giving one row per CDR3 protein. The sample lists approximately 900,000 distinct CDR3 sequences, under 35% occurring once. The data also belong to a second study, concerning T cells of mothers and their children.

Source material: blood. These receptor sequences come from a woman between 35 and 50 years old in good health. Both conserved end residues are part of each CDR3.

>TRBV24-1|TRBJ1-2
CATRGVGGYTF
>TRBV5-1|TRBJ2-7
CGSSLFGSSYEQYF
>TRBV18|TRBJ2-5
CASSPPRSGGPREETQYF
>TRBV9|TRBJ2-1
CASSVELAGAYNEQFF
>TRBV7-2|TRBJ2-7
CASSLGRGFLSREQYF
>TRBV6-6|TRBJ2-3
CASSYRESDTQYF
>TRBV5-1|TRBJ1-4
CASSSQGSNEKLFF
>TRBV24-1|TRBJ2-5
CATSEAGTRETQYF
>TRBV9|TRBJ1-2
CASSPDTDGYTF
>TRBV12-3/TRBV12-4|TRBJ2-3
CASRGTGGIDTQYF
>TRBV10-3|TRBJ1-5
CAISERQENQPQHF
>TRBV5-1|TRBJ2-6
CASSQFSQGVDGANVLTF
>TRBV20-1|TRBJ1-2
CSASGQTLDYGYTF